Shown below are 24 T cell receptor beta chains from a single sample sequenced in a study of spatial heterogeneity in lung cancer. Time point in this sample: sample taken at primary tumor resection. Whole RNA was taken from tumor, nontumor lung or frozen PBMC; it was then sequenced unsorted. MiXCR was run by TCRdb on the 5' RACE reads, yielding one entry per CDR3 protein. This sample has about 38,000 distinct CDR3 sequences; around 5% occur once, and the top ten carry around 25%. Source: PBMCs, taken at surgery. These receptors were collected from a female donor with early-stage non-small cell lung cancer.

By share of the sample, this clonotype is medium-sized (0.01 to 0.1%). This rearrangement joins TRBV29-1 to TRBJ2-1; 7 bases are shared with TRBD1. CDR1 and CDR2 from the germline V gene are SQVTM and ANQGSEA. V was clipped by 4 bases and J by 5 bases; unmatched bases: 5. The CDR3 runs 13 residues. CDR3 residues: CSVARQGDNEQFF. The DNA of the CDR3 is TGCAGCGTTGCTCGGCAGGGGGACAATGAGCAGTTCTTC.

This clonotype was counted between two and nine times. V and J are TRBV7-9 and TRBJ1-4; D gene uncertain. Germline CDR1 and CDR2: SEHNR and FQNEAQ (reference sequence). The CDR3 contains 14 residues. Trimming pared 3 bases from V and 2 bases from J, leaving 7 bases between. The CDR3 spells CASSFGSTNEKLFF. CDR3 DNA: TGTGCCAGCAGCTTCGGGAGCACTAATGAAAAACTGTTTTTT.

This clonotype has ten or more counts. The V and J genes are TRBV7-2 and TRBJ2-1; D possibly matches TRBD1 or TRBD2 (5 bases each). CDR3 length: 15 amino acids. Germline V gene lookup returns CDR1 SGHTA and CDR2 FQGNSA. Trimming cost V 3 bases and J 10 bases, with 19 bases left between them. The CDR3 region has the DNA TGTGCCAGCAGCTTGTTTTCGGGACGGCACGGGGAGCAGTTCTTC. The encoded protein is CASSLFSGRHGEQFF.

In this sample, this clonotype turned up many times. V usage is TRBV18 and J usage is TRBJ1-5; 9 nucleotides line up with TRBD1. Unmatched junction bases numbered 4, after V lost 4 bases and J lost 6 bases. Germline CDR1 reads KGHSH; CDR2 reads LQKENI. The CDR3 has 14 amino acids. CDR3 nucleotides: TGTGCCAGCTCACTAACAGGGGGCAGTCAGCCCCAGCATTTT. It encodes CASSLTGGSQPQHF.

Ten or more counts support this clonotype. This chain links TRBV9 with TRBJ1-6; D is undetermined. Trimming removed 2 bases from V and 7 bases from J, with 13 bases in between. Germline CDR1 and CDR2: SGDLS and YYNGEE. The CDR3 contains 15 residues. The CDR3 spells CASSVGNLGNSPLHF. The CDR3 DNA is TGTGCCAGCAGCGTGGGCAACCTGGGGAATTCACCCCTCCACTTT.

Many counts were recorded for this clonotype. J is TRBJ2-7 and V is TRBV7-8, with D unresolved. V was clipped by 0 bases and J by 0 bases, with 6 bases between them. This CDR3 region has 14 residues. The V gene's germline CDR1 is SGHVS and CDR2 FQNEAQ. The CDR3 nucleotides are TGTGCCAGCAGCTTAGCGGGGATCTCCTACGAGCAGTACTTC. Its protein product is CASSLAGISYEQYF.

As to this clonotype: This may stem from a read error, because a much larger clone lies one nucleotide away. The CDR3 nucleotides are TGCGCCAGCAGCCAAGATCAGCGGGGAGCTGAGACCCAGTACTTC. Translating gives CASSQDQRGAETQYF. The J gene is TRBJ2-5, the V gene TRBV4-3, with 7 nucleotides matching TRBD2. Unmatched junction bases numbered 6, after V lost 0 bases and J lost 5 bases. This CDR3 region has 15 residues. CDR1 and CDR2 from the germline V gene are LGHNA and YSLEER.

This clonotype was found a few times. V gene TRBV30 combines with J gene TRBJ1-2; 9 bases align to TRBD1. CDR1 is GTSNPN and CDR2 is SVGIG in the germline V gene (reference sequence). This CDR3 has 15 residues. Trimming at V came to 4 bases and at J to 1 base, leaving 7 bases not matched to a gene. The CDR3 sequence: CAWMRDRAINYGYTF. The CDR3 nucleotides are TGTGCCTGGATGCGGGACAGGGCTATTAACTATGGCTACACCTTC.

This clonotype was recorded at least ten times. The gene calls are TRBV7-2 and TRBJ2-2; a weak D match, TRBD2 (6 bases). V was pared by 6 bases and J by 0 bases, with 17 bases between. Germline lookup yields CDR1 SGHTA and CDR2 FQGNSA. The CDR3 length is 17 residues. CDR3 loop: CASSPGPRGANTGELFF. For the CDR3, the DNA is TGTGCCAGCAGTCCCGGGCCTCGCGGGGCGAACACCGGGGAGCTGTTTTTT.

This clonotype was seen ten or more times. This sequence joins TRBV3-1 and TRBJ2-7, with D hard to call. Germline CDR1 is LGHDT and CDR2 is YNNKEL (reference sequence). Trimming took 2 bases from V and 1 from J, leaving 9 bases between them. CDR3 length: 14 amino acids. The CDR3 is CASSQTSSSYEQYF. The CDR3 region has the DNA TGTGCCAGCAGCCAAACTTCCTCATCCTACGAGCAGTACTTC.

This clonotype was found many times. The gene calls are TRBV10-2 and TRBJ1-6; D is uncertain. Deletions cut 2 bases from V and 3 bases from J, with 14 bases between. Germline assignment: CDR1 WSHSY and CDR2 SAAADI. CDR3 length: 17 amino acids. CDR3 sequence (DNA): TGCGCCAGCAGTGAGAACCTTGGCTCAGACTATAATTCACCCCTCCACTTT. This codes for CASSENLGSDYNSPLHF.

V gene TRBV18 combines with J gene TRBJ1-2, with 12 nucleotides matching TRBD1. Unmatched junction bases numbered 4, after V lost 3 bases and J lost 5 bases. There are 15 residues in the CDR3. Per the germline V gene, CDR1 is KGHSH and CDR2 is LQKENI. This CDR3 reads CASSPGQGARYGYTF. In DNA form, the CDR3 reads TGTGCCAGCTCACCGGGACAGGGGGCGCGGTATGGCTACACCTTC.

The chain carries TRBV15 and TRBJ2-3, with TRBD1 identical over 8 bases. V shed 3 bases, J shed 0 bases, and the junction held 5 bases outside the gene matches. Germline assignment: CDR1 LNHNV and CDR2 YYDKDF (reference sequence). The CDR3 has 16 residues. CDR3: CATSRQRTGSTDTQYF. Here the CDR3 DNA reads TGTGCCACCAGCAGGCAAAGGACAGGGAGCACAGATACGCAGTATTTT.

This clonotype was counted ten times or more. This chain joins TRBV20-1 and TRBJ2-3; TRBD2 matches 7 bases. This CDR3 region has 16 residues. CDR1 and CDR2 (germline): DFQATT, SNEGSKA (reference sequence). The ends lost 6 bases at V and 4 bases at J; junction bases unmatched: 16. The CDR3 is CSALREGRGKADTQYF. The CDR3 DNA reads TGCAGTGCGCTGCGCGAGGGGCGGGGGAAGGCAGATACGCAGTATTTT.

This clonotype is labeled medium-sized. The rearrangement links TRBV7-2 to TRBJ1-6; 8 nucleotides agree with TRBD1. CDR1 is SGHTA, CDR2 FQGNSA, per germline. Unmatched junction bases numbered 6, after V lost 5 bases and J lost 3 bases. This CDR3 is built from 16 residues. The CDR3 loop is CASSPRTGSYNSPLHF. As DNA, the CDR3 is TGTGCCAGCAGCCCGCGGACAGGGAGCTATAATTCACCCCTCCACTTT.

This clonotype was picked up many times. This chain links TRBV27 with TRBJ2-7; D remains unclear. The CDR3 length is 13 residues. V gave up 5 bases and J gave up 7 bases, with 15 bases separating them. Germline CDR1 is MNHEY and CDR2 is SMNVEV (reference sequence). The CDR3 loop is CASSPRRLEEQYF. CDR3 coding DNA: TGTGCCAGCAGTCCTCGTCGTTTGGAAGAGCAGTACTTC.

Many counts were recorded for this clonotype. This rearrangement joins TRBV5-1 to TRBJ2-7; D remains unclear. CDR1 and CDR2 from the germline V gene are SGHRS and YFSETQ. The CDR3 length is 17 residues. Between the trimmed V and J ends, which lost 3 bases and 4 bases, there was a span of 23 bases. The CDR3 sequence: CASSSGYPPGYVYEQYF. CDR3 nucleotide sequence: TGCGCCAGCAGCTCTGGATACCCCCCCGGGTACGTTTACGAGCAGTACTTC.

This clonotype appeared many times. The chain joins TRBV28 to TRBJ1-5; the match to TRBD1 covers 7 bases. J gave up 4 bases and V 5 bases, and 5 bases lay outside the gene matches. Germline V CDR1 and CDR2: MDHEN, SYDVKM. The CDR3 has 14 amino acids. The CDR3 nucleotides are TGTGCCAGCAGTGCACCGGGACAGAATCAGCCCCAGCATTTT. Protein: CASSAPGQNQPQHF.

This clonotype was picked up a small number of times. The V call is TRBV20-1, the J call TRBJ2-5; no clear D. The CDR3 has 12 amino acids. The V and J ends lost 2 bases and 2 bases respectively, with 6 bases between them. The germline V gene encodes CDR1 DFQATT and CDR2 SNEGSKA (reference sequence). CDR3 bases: TGCAGTGCTAGATCTGGGCAAGAGACCCAGTACTTC. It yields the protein CSARSGQETQYF.

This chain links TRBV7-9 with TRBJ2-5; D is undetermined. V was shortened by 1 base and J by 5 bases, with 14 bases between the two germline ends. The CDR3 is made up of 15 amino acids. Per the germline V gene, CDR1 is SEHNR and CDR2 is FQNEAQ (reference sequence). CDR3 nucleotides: TGTGCCAGCAGCTTAGGCCGGCTTGTTGGGGAGACCCAGTACTTC. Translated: CASSLGRLVGETQYF.

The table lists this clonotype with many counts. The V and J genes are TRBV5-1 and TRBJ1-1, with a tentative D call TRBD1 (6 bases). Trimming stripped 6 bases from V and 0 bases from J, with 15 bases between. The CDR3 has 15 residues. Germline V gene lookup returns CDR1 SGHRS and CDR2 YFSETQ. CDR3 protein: CASTPRGAMNTEAFF. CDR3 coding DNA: TGCGCCAGCACCCCCCGGGGGGCCATGAACACTGAAGCTTTCTTT.

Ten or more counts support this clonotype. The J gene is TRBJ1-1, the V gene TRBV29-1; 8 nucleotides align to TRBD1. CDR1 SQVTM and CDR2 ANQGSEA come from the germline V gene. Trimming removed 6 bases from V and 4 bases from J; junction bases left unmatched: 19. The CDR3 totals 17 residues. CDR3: CSVLGGQGATWGTEAFF. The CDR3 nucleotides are TGCAGCGTCCTAGGAGGGCAGGGGGCTACGTGGGGCACTGAAGCTTTCTTT.

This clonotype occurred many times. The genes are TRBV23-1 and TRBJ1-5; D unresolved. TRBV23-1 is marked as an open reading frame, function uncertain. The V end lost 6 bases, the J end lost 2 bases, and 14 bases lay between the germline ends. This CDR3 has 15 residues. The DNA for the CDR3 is TGCGCCAGCAGCCCCCCAAGCTGGGGCAATCAGCCCCAGCATTTT. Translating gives CASSPPSWGNQPQHF.

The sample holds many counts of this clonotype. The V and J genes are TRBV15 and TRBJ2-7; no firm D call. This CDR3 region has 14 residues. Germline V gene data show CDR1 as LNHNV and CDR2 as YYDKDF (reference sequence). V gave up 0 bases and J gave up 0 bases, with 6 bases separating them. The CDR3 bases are TGTGCCACCAGCAGAGACACCCTCTCCTACGAGCAGTACTTC. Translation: CATSRDTLSYEQYF.